This entry lists 24 T cell receptor beta chains sequenced from one sample in a study of cytomegalovirus exposure and HLA in healthy donors. This PCR relied on a set of 60 Vbeta primers and 13 Jbeta primers. The method was immunoSEQ multiplex PCR; TCRdb's version includes in-frame clones alone and lacks a portion of them. The sample lists 150,000 to 200,000 clones; around 79% were seen once. Sequenced input: PBMCs. The receptors derive from a woman aged 50 to 60 in good health and CMV-seronegative.

J is TRBJ1-5 and V is TRBV6-5; tentatively, D is TRBD1 (5 bases). Germline V lookup: CDR1 MNHEY, CDR2 SVGAGI. This CDR3 is 16 amino acids long. V shed 3 bases and J shed 1 base, with 13 bases lying between them. The CDR3 sequence is CASSYPGGLSNQPQHF. CDR3 nucleotide sequence: TGTGCCAGCAGTTATCCCGGGGGATTGAGCAATCAGCCCCAGCATTTT.

This clone was detected only a few times. The chain carries TRBV29-1 and TRBJ1-1; 8 bases fit TRBD1. After removal of 6 bases from V and 1 base from J, the junction contained 1 base not matched to a gene. This CDR3 spans 12 amino acids. CDR1 is SQVTM and CDR2 is ANQGSEA in the germline V gene. The CDR3 here is CSVDRANTEAFF. The DNA for the CDR3 is TGCAGCGTGGACAGGGCGAACACTGAAGCTTTCTTT.

For this clone: Compared with germline, one end of the junction differs, possibly owing to a read error. CDR3 amino acids: CARSEGRVYGYTF. In DNA form, the CDR3 reads TGTGCCAGAAGTGAAGGGAGGGTCTATGGCTACACCTTC. The chain combines TRBV6-1 with TRBJ1-2; no firm D call. The CDR3 consists of 13 residues. Germline V gene lookup returns CDR1 MNHNS and CDR2 SASEGT.

The gene calls are TRBV9 and TRBJ1-1; the D gene is possibly TRBD1 (5 bases). CDR1 and CDR2 (germline): SGDLS, YYNGEE. The CDR3 has 15 amino acids. The V end was cut by 4 bases, the J end by 1 base, with 14 bases between. The CDR3 DNA follows: TGTGCCAGCAGCCCACAACTGACAGCGAACACTGAAGCTTTCTTT. Residues: CASSPQLTANTEAFF.

This chain uses TRBV7-9 with TRBJ2-7; TRBD1 agrees at 10 bases. Unmatched junction bases numbered 13, after V lost 0 bases and J lost 5 bases. The CDR3 spans 18 residues. CDR1 is SEHNR, CDR2 FQNEAQ, per germline (reference sequence). The CDR3 region has the DNA TGTGCCAGCAGCTTAGCGAACCTCCGGGACAGGGGATATCACGAGCAGTACTTC. The encoded protein is CASSLANLRDRGYHEQYF.

With respect to this clone: One end of the junction is discordant with germline, which a read error may explain. The rearrangement links TRBV7-9 to TRBJ1-2; D remains ambiguous. CDR1 is SEHNR and CDR2 is FQNEAQ in the germline V gene (reference sequence). The CDR3 length is 13 residues. Here the CDR3 DNA reads TGTTCCAGCAGCTCGGCGGGCGCGCTGGGCTACACCTTC. Translating gives CSSSSAGALGYTF.

The rearrangement uses TRBV27 and TRBJ2-4, with TRBD2 matching over 8 bases. CDR3 length: 15 amino acids. Germline CDR1 reads MNHEY; CDR2 reads SMNVEV (reference sequence). The junction had 3 bases not matched to a gene; V was cut back by 0 bases and J by 5 bases. The CDR3 protein is CASSLSRGEENIQYF. The DNA for the CDR3 is TGTGCCAGCAGTTTATCGCGGGGGGAGGAAAACATTCAGTACTTC.

This clone showed up just once. The chain has TRBV11-2 and TRBJ2-7, with 7 positions matching TRBD1. CDR1 is SGHAT, CDR2 FQNNGV, per germline. The CDR3 loop spans 15 amino acids. Trimming took 6 bases from V and 0 from J; bases not matched to a gene: 8. The CDR3 sequence: CASSTDRVSSYEQYF. The CDR3 DNA sequence: TGTGCCAGCAGTACAGACAGGGTTAGCTCCTACGAGCAGTACTTC. Full variable domain (remainder filled in from reference TRBV11-2 and TRBJ2-7): EAGVAQSPRYKIIEKRQSVAFWCNPISGHATLYWYQQILGQGPKLLIQFQNNGVVDDSQLPKDRFSAERLKGVDSTLKIQPAKLEDSAVYLCASSTDRVSSYEQYFGPGTRLTVT.

Here the CDR3 DNA reads TGTGCCAGTAGCTGGGGCAGCAATCAGCCCCAGCATTTT. Translating gives CASSWGSNQPQHF. The V and J genes are TRBV19 and TRBJ1-5, with D possibly matching TRBD1 (5 bases). Germline values: CDR1 LNHDA, CDR2 SQIVND (reference sequence). Trimming removed 6 bases from V and 1 base from J, with 7 bases in between. The CDR3 sequence is 13 residues long. The full variable domain, in which reference TRBV19 and TRBJ1-5 provide the parts outside the CDR3, is DGGITQSPKYLFRKEGQNVTLSCEQNLNHDAMYWYRQDPGQGLRLIYYSQIVNDFQKGDIAEGYSVSREKKESFPLTVTSAQKNPTAFYLCASSWGSNQPQHFGDGTRLSIL.

This clone was picked up a small number of times. The chain is built from TRBV5-1 and TRBJ2-3; 7 bases line up with TRBD1. Per germline, CDR1 SGHRS and CDR2 YFSETQ. The V gene end was trimmed by 4 bases and the J gene end by 0 bases; junction bases not matched to a gene: 11. This CDR3 is built from 17 residues. CDR3 residues: CASSLRGLDPSTDTQYF. Written as DNA, the CDR3 is TGCGCCAGCAGCCTGAGGGGGCTTGACCCTAGCACAGATACGCAGTATTTT.

DNA for the CDR3: TGCGCCAGCAGCTTGGAGACAGGGGGCAGATCTGGGGCCAACGTCCTGACTTTC. Its protein is CASSLETGGRSGANVLTF. J is TRBJ2-6 and V is TRBV5-1, with 10 bases aligning to TRBD1. The CDR3 loop spans 18 amino acids. After removal of 0 bases from V and 1 base from J, the junction contained 4 bases not matched to a gene. The germline gives CDR1 SGHRS, CDR2 YFSETQ.

This rearrangement joins TRBV15 to TRBJ1-6; a weak D match, TRBD1 (5 bases). Trimming pared 0 bases from V and 7 bases from J, leaving 10 bases between. Germline CDR1 is LNHNV and CDR2 is YYDKDF (reference sequence). This CDR3 is built from 15 residues. The chain's CDR3 is CATSRDPGRNSPLHF. Here the CDR3 DNA reads TGTGCCACCAGCAGAGATCCAGGGAGGAATTCACCCCTCCACTTT.

The chain combines TRBV9 with TRBJ2-2; 9 nucleotides align to TRBD1. The length of the CDR3 is 17 residues. The V gene's germline CDR1 is SGDLS and CDR2 YYNGEE. The V segment lost 4 bases and the J segment 8 bases; nucleotides outside the gene matches: 15. CDR3 loop: CASSFRTGDSSSGELFF. The CDR3, as DNA: TGTGCCAGCAGCTTTCGGACAGGGGACAGTTCATCGGGGGAGCTGTTTTTT.

This clone was recorded a few times. The gene calls are TRBV5-1 and TRBJ2-3; 7 bases agree with TRBD2. Trimming took 0 bases from V and 1 from J; bases not matched to a gene: 2. CDR1 and CDR2 (germline): SGHRS, YFSETQ. The CDR3 covers 15 residues. The CDR3, as DNA: TGCGCCAGCAGCTTGGGCGGGGGACGCACAGATACGCAGTATTTT. As protein: CASSLGGGRTDTQYF.

The chain is built from TRBV27 and TRBJ2-4; D not certain. The V gene's germline CDR1 is MNHEY and CDR2 SMNVEV (reference sequence). Trimming left V 6 bases short and J 0 bases short, with 12 bases between. The CDR3 consists of 15 residues. CDR3 loop: CASSTTELAKNIQYF. The DNA for the CDR3 is TGTGCCAGCAGCACCACAGAGCTAGCCAAAAACATTCAGTACTTC.

A few counts support this clone. V usage is TRBV6-5 and J usage is TRBJ1-2; D gene uncertain. Germline lookup yields CDR1 MNHEY and CDR2 SVGAGI. The V end was cut by 2 bases, the J end by 2 bases, with 6 bases between. The CDR3 totals 13 residues. DNA for the CDR3: TGTGCCAGCAGTTACGGCAGGAACTATGGCTACACCTTC. Translated: CASSYGRNYGYTF.

The genes are TRBV10-1 and TRBJ1-1; tentatively, D is TRBD1 (5 bases). The CDR3 has 17 amino acids. V dropped 6 bases and J dropped 0 bases, with 20 bases sitting between them. Germline CDR1 reads WNHNN; CDR2 reads SYGVQD (reference sequence). The CDR3 region is CASRPGPGKGLNTEAFF. For the CDR3, the DNA is TGCGCCAGCAGACCCGGGCCAGGGAAGGGATTGAACACTGAAGCTTTCTTT.

V is TRBV19 and J is TRBJ1-1, with 9 bases that match TRBD1. CDR3 length equals 15 residues. Per germline, CDR1 LNHDA and CDR2 SQIVND (reference sequence). Unmatched junction bases numbered 14, after V lost 10 bases and J lost 5 bases. The CDR3 DNA reads TGTGCCACTAAAAAGGGACAGGGACGGGGAACTGAAGCTTTCTTT. It is translated as CATKKGQGRGTEAFF.

This sequence joins TRBV6-5 and TRBJ2-1; TRBD1 aligns across 7 bases. There are 14 residues in the CDR3. Per the germline V gene, CDR1 is MNHEY and CDR2 is SVGAGI. J gave up 9 bases and V 6 bases, and 11 bases lay outside the gene matches. The CDR3 nucleotides read TGTGCCAGCAGACCCTTTCAGGGGGTACGTGAGCAGTTCTTC. Protein product: CASRPFQGVREQFF.

The chain links TRBV27 to TRBJ2-2, with 7 bases identical to TRBD1. V shed 0 bases and J 0 bases; nucleotides not matched to a gene: 7. The length of the CDR3 is 18 residues. In germline, CDR1 is MNHEY, CDR2 SMNVEV (reference sequence). Here the CDR3 DNA reads TGTGCCAGCAGTTTATCCTGGGTAGGGGGCGCGAACACCGGGGAGCTGTTTTTT. It codes for CASSLSWVGGANTGELFF.

This clone came up once. The rearrangement links TRBV6-1 to TRBJ2-7, with unresolved D. The CDR3 is 14 amino acids. From germline, CDR1 is MNHNS and CDR2 SASEGT. Trimming took off 2 bases at V and 3 bases at J, with 11 bases between the two ends. The chain's CDR3 is CASSERRYGYEQYF. The CDR3 DNA is TGTGCCAGCAGTGAACGGAGATATGGCTACGAGCAGTACTTC.

This clone was detected a few times. V is TRBV28 and J is TRBJ2-5; D is possibly TRBD2 (5 bases). Germline V gene lookup returns CDR1 MDHEN and CDR2 SYDVKM. Trimming pared 1 base from V and 5 bases from J, leaving 11 bases between. The CDR3 is 14 residues long. DNA of the CDR3: TGTGCCAGCAGTTTATTCTTTTCGGGGGAGACCCAGTACTTC. Protein product: CASSLFFSGETQYF.

This sequence joins TRBV18 and TRBJ1-1, with D possibly being TRBD1 (5 bases). There are 12 residues in the CDR3. Deletions cut 8 bases from V and 2 bases from J, with 9 bases between. CDR1 and CDR2 (germline): KGHSH, LQKENI. This CDR3 reads CASRGGNTEAFF. The DNA for the CDR3 is TGTGCCAGCCGCGGGGGTAACACTGAAGCTTTCTTT.

The table lists this clone with a few counts. J is TRBJ1-1 and V is TRBV6-5; TRBD1 aligns across 8 bases. CDR1 is MNHEY, CDR2 SVGAGI, per germline. V trimming: 6 bases; J trimming: 5 bases; junction bases outside the gene matches: 8. The CDR3 is 14 amino acids. The CDR3 loop is CASSPGQGGTEAFF. CDR3 DNA: TGTGCCAGCAGCCCCGGACAGGGCGGTACTGAAGCTTTCTTT.